This T cell receptor beta chain was sequenced in a study of OX40 agonist ivuxolimab in advanced cancers. Study overall: Cancers in dose escalation were hepatocellular, melanoma, renal cell and head and neck. Study-wide points: CD4+ and CD8+ T cells in blood underwent clonal expansion by week 6 at 0.1 to 3.0 mg/kg. Expanded peripheral T cells had an undetermined antigen specificity.

Using immunoSEQ multiplex PCR, the repertoire was profiled, and TCRdb retains in-frame clones only, with some absent. The table lists 9,500 to 12,000 clones, around four fifths of them singletons. For this clone: The antigen is unknown.

Sequenced here: CD4+ or CD8+ T cells sorted from blood, sampled in a trial of the OX40 agonist ivuxolimab. This receptor was obtained from an adult with an advanced solid tumor such as melanoma, head and neck, liver or kidney cancer.

The CDR3 nucleotides read TGTGCCAGCAGCTTGGGGCCTGTCGGGACAGGGAGGAATGAGCAGTTCTTC. The encoded protein is CASSLGPVGTGRNEQFF. The chain links TRBV13 to TRBJ2-1; TRBD1 matches 9 bases. CDR1 is PRHDT, CDR2 FYEKMQ, per germline (reference sequence). CDR3 size: 17 residues. Trimming at V came to 3 bases and at J to 7 bases, leaving 13 bases not matched to a gene.